The 30 T cell receptor beta chains reported below all come from one sample, sequenced in a study of blood T cell repertoires in COVID-19. Generated by immunoSEQ multiplex PCR, the TCRdb table keeps only in-frame clones and is missing some. The sample yields 250,000 or so clones, roughly 86% seen once. Material: PBMCs or T cells enriched from blood (not recorded which). These receptors were collected from a woman aged 45 to 65 who had recovered from COVID-19.

In this sample, this clone turned up a few times. This rearrangement joins TRBV30 to TRBJ1-5; 10 bases are shared with TRBD1. V shed 5 bases and J 0 bases; nucleotides not matched to a gene: 7. The CDR3 contains 16 residues. The germline gives CDR1 GTSNPN, CDR2 SVGIG (reference sequence). As DNA, the CDR3 is TGTGCCTGGGGTCGACAGGGGGCTGGTAGCAATCAGCCCCAGCATTTT. Protein: CAWGRQGAGSNQPQHF.

The genes are TRBV6-2 or TRBV6-3 and TRBJ1-2; the match to TRBD1 covers 11 bases. Germline trimming cut 5 bases from V and 4 bases from J; bases unmatched to any gene: 9. The CDR3 covers 16 residues. Per germline, CDR1 MNHEY and CDR2 SVGEGT. The CDR3 loop is CASSQPGQGVIYGYTF. CDR3 DNA sequence: TGTGCCAGCAGTCAGCCGGGACAGGGGGTTATCTATGGCTACACCTTC.

This chain joins TRBV10-2 and TRBJ1-5, with D perhaps TRBD1 (5 bases). This CDR3 has 15 amino acids. Germline V gene lookup returns CDR1 WSHSY and CDR2 SAAADI. The V end lost 6 bases, the J end lost 6 bases, and 18 bases lay between the germline ends. The CDR3 spells CASRAAHGGGQPQHF. DNA of the CDR3: TGCGCCAGCAGAGCCGCCCATGGGGGGGGTCAGCCCCAGCATTTT.

The CDR3, as DNA: TGTGCCAGCAGCTTAACTCGAGTAGCGGGAGGAGGGAATGAGCAGTTCTTC. Residues: CASSLTRVAGGGNEQFF. The chain is built from TRBV7-8 and TRBJ2-1; 10 bases match TRBD2. In germline, CDR1 is SGHVS, CDR2 FQNEAQ. There are 17 residues in the CDR3. J was trimmed by 7 bases and V by 2 bases; bases with no gene match: 11.

The chain has TRBV5-1 and TRBJ1-6; D gene ambiguous. The CDR3 sequence is 14 residues long. Per germline, CDR1 SGHRS and CDR2 YFSETQ. V lost 5 bases and J lost 0, with 6 bases in between. CDR3 in DNA: TGCGCCAGCAGATCCAGCTCCTATAATTCACCCCTCCACTTT. It yields the protein CASRSSSYNSPLHF.

This clone was observed a handful of times. J is TRBJ1-5 and V is TRBV25-1; D is perhaps TRBD1 (6 bases). CDR1 and CDR2 from the germline V gene are MGHDK and SYGVNS. The CDR3 is made up of 13 amino acids. V lost 4 bases, J lost 10 bases, and 14 bases lay in between. The CDR3 region is CASSAQGIGPQHF. The CDR3 nucleotides are TGTGCCAGCAGTGCTCAGGGGATCGGTCCCCAGCATTTT.

Notes on this clone: At one boundary the junction diverges from the germline segment, which might be a read error. This chain connects TRBV27 to TRBJ2-1; D not certain. CDR1 is MNHEY and CDR2 is SMNVEV in the germline V gene (reference sequence). The CDR3 totals 15 residues. CDR3 DNA: TGTGCCAGCAGTTTAGACCTGGCTCTCTACAGTGAGCAGTTCTTC. Translating gives CASSLDLALYSEQFF.

CDR3 sequence: CASSVTQGYTGELFF. The CDR3 DNA reads TGTGCCAGCAGCGTCACCCAGGGGTACACCGGGGAGCTGTTTTTT. The chain uses TRBV9 and TRBJ2-2; D is possibly TRBD1 (6 bases). The CDR3 has 15 residues. The V gene's germline CDR1 is SGDLS and CDR2 YYNGEE. Trimming cost V 2 bases and J 3 bases, with 11 bases left between them. The full variable domain, in which reference TRBV9 and TRBJ2-2 provide the parts outside the CDR3, is DSGVTQTPKHLITATGQRVTLRCSPRSGDLSVYWYQQSLDQGLQFLIQYYNGEERAKGNILERFSAQQFPDLHSELNLSSLELGDSALYFCASSVTQGYTGELFFGEGSRLTVL.

The rearrangement links TRBV4-1 to TRBJ2-1; possible D gene TRBD1, 6 bases. From germline, CDR1 is MGHRA and CDR2 YSYEKL. CDR3 length: 16 residues. Between the trimmed V and J ends, which lost 0 bases and 6 bases, there was a span of 15 bases. The CDR3 sequence: CASSQDPGAGANEQFF. CDR3 nucleotides: TGCGCCAGCAGCCAAGATCCTGGGGCAGGGGCCAATGAGCAGTTCTTC.

The chain couples TRBV18 to TRBJ1-4, with D tentatively TRBD1 (6 bases). Trimming cost V 3 bases and J 0 bases, with 14 bases left between them. Germline CDR1 reads KGHSH; CDR2 reads LQKENI. The CDR3 totals 17 residues. Here the CDR3 DNA reads TGTGCCAGCTCACCTCGGCAGGGGACGGCAACTAATGAAAAACTGTTTTTT. Translation: CASSPRQGTATNEKLFF.

The V call is TRBV7-2, the J call TRBJ2-7; TRBD1 matches at 10 bases. CDR1 is SGHTA, CDR2 FQGNSA, per germline. Trimming removed 0 bases from V and 4 bases from J; junction bases left unmatched: 3. CDR3 size: 15 residues. CDR3 in amino acids: CASSLAGQGRYEQYF. The CDR3 region has the DNA TGTGCCAGCAGCTTAGCGGGACAGGGGAGGTACGAGCAGTACTTC.

The chain couples TRBV5-1 to TRBJ1-2, with D possibly being TRBD1 (5 bases). Germline V gene data show CDR1 as SGHRS and CDR2 as YFSETQ. V shed 0 bases and J shed 4 bases, with 13 bases lying between them. This CDR3 has 15 residues. This CDR3 is CASSLGAGTGYGYTF. CDR3 coding DNA: TGCGCCAGCAGCTTGGGGGCAGGGACTGGCTATGGCTACACCTTC.

The V and J genes are TRBV11-2 and TRBJ1-1; D may be TRBD1 (5 bases). V gave up 5 bases and J gave up 2 bases, with 15 bases separating them. The CDR3 extends over 15 amino acids. Germline CDR1 reads SGHAT; CDR2 reads FQNNGV. The CDR3 DNA is TGTGCCAGCAGCGAACAAGGGGTAAGCAACACTGAAGCTTTCTTT. Translated, it gives CASSEQGVSNTEAFF.

The chain is built from TRBV28 and TRBJ1-4, with TRBD1 as a possible D gene (6 bases). V lost 6 bases, J lost 3 bases, and 14 bases lay in between. CDR1 and CDR2 (germline): MDHEN, SYDVKM. The CDR3 has 15 residues. The DNA of the CDR3 is TGTGCCAGCAGACCTGAGGGGGTTGCTAATGAAAAACTGTTTTTT. Protein: CASRPEGVANEKLFF.

The V gene is TRBV7-2, the J gene TRBJ1-5; tentative D call: TRBD1 (5 bases). V lost 1 base, J lost 3 bases, and 10 bases lay in between. This CDR3 is built from 15 residues. CDR1 and CDR2 (germline): SGHTA, FQGNSA. CDR3 nucleotides: TGTGCCAGCAGCTTAGGACAGACCCCCAATCAGCCCCAGCATTTT. Amino acid sequence: CASSLGQTPNQPQHF. Filled out from reference TRBV7-2 and TRBJ1-5, the complete variable domain reads GAGVSQSPSNKVTEKGKDVELRCDPISGHTALYWYRQSLGQGLEFLIYFQGNSAPDKSGLPSDRFSAERTGGSVSTLTIQRTQQEDSAVYLCASSLGQTPNQPQHFGDGTRLSIL.

In this sample, this clone turned up a few times. The chain carries TRBV7-6 and TRBJ1-6; TRBD1 aligns across 7 bases. Trimming removed 2 bases from V and 7 bases from J; junction bases left unmatched: 11. Looked up from germline, CDR1 is SGHVS and CDR2 is FNYEAQ. This CDR3 region has 17 residues. CDR3 sequence reads: CASSLRGRGVMNSPLHF. CDR3 nucleotide sequence: TGTGCCAGCAGCTTACGAGGCAGGGGGGTGATGAATTCACCCCTCCACTTT.

This chain links TRBV7-2 with TRBJ2-7; TRBD2 matches at 9 bases. CDR1 is SGHTA and CDR2 is FQGNSA in the germline V gene. This CDR3 contains 18 residues. Trimming removed 1 base from V and 3 bases from J; junction bases left unmatched: 13. The CDR3 region is CASSLGFRSGLALYEQYF. The CDR3, as DNA: TGTGCCAGCAGCTTAGGATTTCGTTCGGGACTAGCTCTCTACGAGCAGTACTTC.

This clone turned up a few times. This rearrangement joins TRBV5-1 to TRBJ2-7; D might be TRBD2 (6 bases). CDR1 SGHRS and CDR2 YFSETQ come from the germline V gene. The CDR3 is made up of 15 amino acids. V was pared by 2 bases and J by 3 bases, with 15 bases between. CDR3 DNA sequence: TGCGCCAGCAGCTTTGGCTCGGGACTTTTCTACGAGCAGTACTTC. This gives the protein CASSFGSGLFYEQYF.

This chain connects TRBV18 to TRBJ1-2, with D maybe TRBD1 (6 bases). Trimming cost V 4 bases and J 2 bases, with 17 bases left between them. The CDR3 runs to 16 residues. Germline CDR1 reads KGHSH; CDR2 reads LQKENI. CDR3 sequence (DNA): TGTGCCAGCTCACTCGCGCTGGGACACGAAAACTATGGCTACACCTTC. It yields the protein CASSLALGHENYGYTF.

The genes are TRBV5-1 and TRBJ2-5; TRBD2 matches at 9 bases. The CDR3 covers 17 residues. CDR1 and CDR2 from the germline V gene are SGHRS and YFSETQ. J gave up 0 bases and V 3 bases, and 9 bases lay outside the gene matches. CDR3 nucleotides: TGCGCCAGCAGCTCCACCCGTAGCGGGGGCAACCAAGAGACCCAGTACTTC. Translating it yields CASSSTRSGGNQETQYF.

V gene TRBV6-6 combines with J gene TRBJ1-5; 7 positions match TRBD1. The germline V gene encodes CDR1 MNHNY and CDR2 SVGAGI (reference sequence). V was pared by 5 bases and J by 6 bases, with 7 bases of the junction left unmatched. The CDR3 consists of 14 residues. This CDR3 reads CASSRTDRVQPQHF. CDR3 nucleotide sequence: TGTGCCAGCAGTCGGACCGACAGGGTTCAGCCCCAGCATTTT.

The chain combines TRBV10-2 with TRBJ1-4; 7 positions match TRBD1. V trimming: 6 bases; J trimming: 8 bases; junction bases outside the gene matches: 9. The CDR3 extends over 14 amino acids. Germline CDR1 and CDR2: WSHSY and SAAADI. CDR3 bases: TGCGCCAGCAGACGACAGGGATCATTCGAAAAACTGTTTTTT. Translating it yields CASRRQGSFEKLFF.

The CDR3, as DNA: TGTGCCAGCAGCCAAAGGGGGTTAGGGAGCTACGAGCAGTACTTC. Protein product: CASSQRGLGSYEQYF. The rearrangement uses TRBV3-1 (or the pseudogene TRBV3-2) and TRBJ2-7; perhaps TRBD1 as D (6 bases). The ends were cut back, 2 bases at V and 3 bases at J, with 14 bases in the middle. From germline, CDR1 is LGHDT and CDR2 YNNKEL (reference sequence). The CDR3 has 15 amino acids.

This clone appeared a single time. The CDR3 sequence: CASSTGGRYEQYF. In DNA form, the CDR3 reads TGTGCCAGTAGTACAGGGGGAAGGTACGAGCAGTACTTC. The genes are TRBV19 and TRBJ2-7; 7 nucleotides match TRBD1. The CDR3 is 13 residues long. CDR1 is LNHDA and CDR2 is SQIVND in the germline V gene (reference sequence). J gave up 4 bases and V 4 bases, and 4 bases lay outside the gene matches.

The chain employs TRBV11-2 and TRBJ2-7, with 8 nucleotides matching TRBD1. This CDR3 comprises 15 residues. Germline-derived CDR1 and CDR2 are SGHAT and FQNNGV. V gave up 5 bases and J gave up 0 bases; unmatched junction bases: 6. Here the CDR3 DNA reads TGTGCCAGCAGCCCACAGGGGGTCGTCTCCTACGAGCAGTACTTC. Protein: CASSPQGVVSYEQYF.

The chain links TRBV4-1 to TRBJ1-5; tentatively, D is TRBD1 (6 bases). The germline V and J ends were trimmed by 3 bases and 7 bases, with 16 bases remaining between them. Per the germline V gene, CDR1 is MGHRA and CDR2 is YSYEKL. CDR3 size: 15 residues. CDR3 sequence (DNA): TGCGCCAGCAGCCAGGGACACGGGGTGCACCAGCCCCAGCATTTT. Translating it yields CASSQGHGVHQPQHF.

V usage is TRBV28 and J usage is TRBJ2-3; TRBD1 matches at 8 bases. The CDR3 covers 14 residues. V shed 3 bases, J shed 5 bases, and the junction held 4 bases outside the gene matches. CDR1 is MDHEN and CDR2 is SYDVKM in the germline V gene. The CDR3 coding sequence is TGTGCCAGCAGTTTCGACAGGGGTTTAGATACGCAGTATTTT. Translation: CASSFDRGLDTQYF.

The V call is TRBV18, the J call TRBJ1-1; D ambiguous. This CDR3 spans 14 amino acids. Between the trimmed V and J ends, which lost 4 bases and 2 bases, there was a span of 11 bases. Germline loops: CDR1 KGHSH, CDR2 LQKENI. CDR3 loop: CASSREGGNTEAFF. The CDR3 DNA follows: TGTGCCAGCTCACGAGAGGGAGGCAACACTGAAGCTTTCTTT.

This sequence joins TRBV4-1 and TRBJ2-1; 9 bases fit TRBD2. Losses at the gene ends were 7 bases for V and 8 bases for J; bases not matched to a gene: 9. Germline V gene data show CDR1 as MGHRA and CDR2 as YSYEKL. CDR3 length: 14 amino acids. The CDR3 protein is CASIGAGGPYEQFF. The CDR3 DNA reads as TGCGCCAGCATAGGGGCGGGGGGGCCTTATGAGCAGTTCTTC.

This clone was observed a few times. V gene TRBV24-1 combines with J gene TRBJ2-1; 8 bases are shared with TRBD1. The V gene's germline CDR1 is KGHDR and CDR2 SFDVKD. Trimming took 1 base from V and 6 from J; bases not matched to a gene: 7. The CDR3 runs 16 residues. The chain's CDR3 is CATSDLTGQAGNEQFF. Written as DNA, the CDR3 is TGTGCCACCAGTGATTTAACGGGACAGGCTGGCAATGAGCAGTTCTTC.